The source of this TCR beta chain is a study of CD8 T cells in ankylosing spondylitis. TCRdb re-called the 5' RACE reads with MiXCR, one entry per CDR3 protein. The table includes approximately 300,000 distinct CDR3 sequences, roughly 20% detected once. This clonotype has just a few counts. V shed 3 bases and J shed 9 bases, with 9 bases lying between them. The CDR3 consists of 11 residues. Germline V gene lookup returns CDR1 DFQATT and CDR2 SNEGSKA (reference sequence). The rearrangement links TRBV20-1 to TRBJ2-1, with D unresolved. The sample comprised blood, either unsorted or a sorted T cell fraction (not recorded which). The clonotype comes from a female donor with ankylosing spondylitis or in good health (not recorded which). The DNA for the CDR3 is TGCAGTGCTAGGTCTTCCCTTGAGCAGTTCTTC. This sequence encodes CSARSSLEQFF.